This entry features one T cell receptor (beta chain) sequence. This entry is derived from a study of blood T cell repertoires in COVID-19. About the research overall: Some COVID-19 samples were acute and others convalescent; all came from the United States, Italy and Spain.

CDR1 and CDR2 (germline): MNHEY, SVGAGI. V lost 5 bases and J 1 base, leaving 11 bases between the germline ends. This CDR3 is 14 amino acids long. In the source study's methods: Researchers report that nucleated cell counts were estimated from reference gene primer amplification. Sequencing was performed with immunoSEQ multiplex PCR; in TCRdb, only in-frame clones are kept and a portion is missing. The DNA gave D and trimming, while V, J and clone size come from that table. Of about 250,000 clones in the sample, about 89% were seen once. The sequence was collected from a woman aged 60-75 years who had recovered from COVID-19. The specimen was peripheral blood. This chain links TRBV6-5 with TRBJ2-5; possibly TRBD1 for D (6 bases). As DNA, the CDR3 is TGTGCCAGCAGTCAGGGGAGAGTCCAAGAGACCCAGTACTTC. The encoded protein is CASSQGRVQETQYF.